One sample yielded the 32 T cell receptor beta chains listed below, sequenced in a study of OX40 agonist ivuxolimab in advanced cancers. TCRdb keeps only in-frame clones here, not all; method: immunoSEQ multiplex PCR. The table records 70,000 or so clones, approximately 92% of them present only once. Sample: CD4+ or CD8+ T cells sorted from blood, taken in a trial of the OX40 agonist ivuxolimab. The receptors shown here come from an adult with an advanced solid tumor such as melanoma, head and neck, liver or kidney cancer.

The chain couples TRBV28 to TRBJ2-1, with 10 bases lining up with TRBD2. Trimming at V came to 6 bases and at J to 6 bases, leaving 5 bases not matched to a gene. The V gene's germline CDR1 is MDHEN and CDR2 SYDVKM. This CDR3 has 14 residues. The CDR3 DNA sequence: TGTGCCAGCAGGTCTAGCGGGAGCCTCAATGAGCAGTTCTTC. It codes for CASRSSGSLNEQFF.

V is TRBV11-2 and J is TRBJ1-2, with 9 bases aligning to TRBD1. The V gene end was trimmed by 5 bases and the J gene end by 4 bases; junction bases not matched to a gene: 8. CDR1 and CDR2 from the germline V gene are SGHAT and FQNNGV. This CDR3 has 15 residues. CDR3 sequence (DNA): TGTGCCAGCAGCCGGACAGGGGCGCACCCCTATGGCTACACCTTC. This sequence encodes CASSRTGAHPYGYTF.

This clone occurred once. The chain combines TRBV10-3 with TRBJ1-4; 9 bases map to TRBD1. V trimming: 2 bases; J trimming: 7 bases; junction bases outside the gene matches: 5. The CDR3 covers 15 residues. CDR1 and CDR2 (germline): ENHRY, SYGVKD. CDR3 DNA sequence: TGTGCCATCAGTGAGGGGACAGGGAAAGCTGAAAAACTGTTTTTT. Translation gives CAISEGTGKAEKLFF.

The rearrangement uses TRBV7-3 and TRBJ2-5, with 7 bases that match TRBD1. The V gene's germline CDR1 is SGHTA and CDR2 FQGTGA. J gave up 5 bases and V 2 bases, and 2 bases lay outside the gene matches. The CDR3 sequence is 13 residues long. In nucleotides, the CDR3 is TGTGCCAGCAGCTTAGACAGGGATGAGACCCAGTACTTC. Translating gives CASSLDRDETQYF.

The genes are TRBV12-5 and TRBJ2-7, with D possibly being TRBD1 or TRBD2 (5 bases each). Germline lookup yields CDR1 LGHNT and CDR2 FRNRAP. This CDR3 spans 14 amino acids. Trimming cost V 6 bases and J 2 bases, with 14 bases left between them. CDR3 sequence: CASGPGTPPYEQYF. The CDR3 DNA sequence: TGTGCTAGTGGACCCGGGACGCCACCCTACGAGCAGTACTTC.

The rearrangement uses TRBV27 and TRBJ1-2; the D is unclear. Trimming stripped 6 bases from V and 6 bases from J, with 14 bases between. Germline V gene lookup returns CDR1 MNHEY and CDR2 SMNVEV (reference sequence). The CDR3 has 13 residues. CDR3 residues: CASSPSELHGYTF. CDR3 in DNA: TGTGCCAGCAGCCCTTCCGAGCTCCATGGCTACACCTTC.

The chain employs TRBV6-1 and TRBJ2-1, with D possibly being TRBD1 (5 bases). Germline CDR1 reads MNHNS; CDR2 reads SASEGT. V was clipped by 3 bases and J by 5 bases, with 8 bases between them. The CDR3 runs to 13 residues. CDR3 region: CASSDSGHNEQFF. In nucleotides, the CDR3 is TGTGCCAGCAGTGATTCAGGGCACAATGAGCAGTTCTTC.

Here the CDR3 DNA reads TGTGCCAGCAGCTTTTCGGGAGCCTGGGGAGATACGCAGTATTTT. Amino acid sequence: CASSFSGAWGDTQYF. V usage is TRBV7-9 and J usage is TRBJ2-3; tentative D call: TRBD2 (6 bases). The CDR3 consists of 15 residues. Trimming cost V 3 bases and J 5 bases, with 15 bases left between them. CDR1 and CDR2 from the germline V gene are SEHNR and FQNEAQ (reference sequence).

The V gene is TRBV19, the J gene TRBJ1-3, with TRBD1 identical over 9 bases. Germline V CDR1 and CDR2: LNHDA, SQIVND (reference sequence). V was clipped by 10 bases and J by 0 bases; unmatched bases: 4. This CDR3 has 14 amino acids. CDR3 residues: CATGQGSSGNTIYF. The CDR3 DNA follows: TGTGCCACGGGACAGGGCAGCTCTGGAAACACCATATATTTT.

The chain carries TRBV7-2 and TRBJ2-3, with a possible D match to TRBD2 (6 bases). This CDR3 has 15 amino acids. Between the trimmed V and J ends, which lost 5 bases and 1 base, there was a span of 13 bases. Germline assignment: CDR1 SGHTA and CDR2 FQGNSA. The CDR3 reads CASSQEGLRTDTQYF. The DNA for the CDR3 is TGTGCCAGCAGCCAGGAGGGCCTTCGCACAGATACGCAGTATTTT.

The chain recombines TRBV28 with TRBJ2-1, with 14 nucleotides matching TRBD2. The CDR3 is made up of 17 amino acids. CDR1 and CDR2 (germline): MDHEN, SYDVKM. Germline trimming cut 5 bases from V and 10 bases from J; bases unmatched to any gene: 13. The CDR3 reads CASSKQPGLAGVREQFF. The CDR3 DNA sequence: TGTGCCAGCAGTAAACAGCCGGGACTAGCGGGAGTACGAGAGCAGTTCTTC.

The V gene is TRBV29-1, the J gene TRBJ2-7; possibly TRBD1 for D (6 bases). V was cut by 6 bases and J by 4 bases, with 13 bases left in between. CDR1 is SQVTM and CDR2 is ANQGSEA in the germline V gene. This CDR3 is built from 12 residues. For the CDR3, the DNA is TGCAGCGTGGACAGTTTCGGGTACGAGCAGTACTTC. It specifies CSVDSFGYEQYF.

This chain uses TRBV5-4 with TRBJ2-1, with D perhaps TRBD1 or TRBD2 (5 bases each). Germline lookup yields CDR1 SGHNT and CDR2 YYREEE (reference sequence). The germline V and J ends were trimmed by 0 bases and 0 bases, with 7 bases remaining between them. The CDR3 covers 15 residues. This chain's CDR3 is CASSLGGDSYNEQFF. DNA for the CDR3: TGTGCCAGCAGCTTGGGAGGGGACTCCTACAATGAGCAGTTCTTC.

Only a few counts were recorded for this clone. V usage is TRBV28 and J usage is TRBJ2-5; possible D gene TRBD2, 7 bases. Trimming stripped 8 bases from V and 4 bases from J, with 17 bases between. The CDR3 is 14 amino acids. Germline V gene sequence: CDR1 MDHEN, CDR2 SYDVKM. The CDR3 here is CASLGGRVGETQYF. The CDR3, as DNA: TGTGCCAGCCTCGGGGGGCGGGTAGGAGAGACCCAGTACTTC.

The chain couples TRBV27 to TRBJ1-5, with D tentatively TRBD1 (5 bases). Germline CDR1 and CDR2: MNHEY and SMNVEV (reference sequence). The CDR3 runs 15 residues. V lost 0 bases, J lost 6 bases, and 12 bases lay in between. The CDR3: CASSLSRGVGQPQHF. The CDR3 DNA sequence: TGTGCCAGCAGTTTATCGCGGGGGGTGGGTCAGCCCCAGCATTTT.

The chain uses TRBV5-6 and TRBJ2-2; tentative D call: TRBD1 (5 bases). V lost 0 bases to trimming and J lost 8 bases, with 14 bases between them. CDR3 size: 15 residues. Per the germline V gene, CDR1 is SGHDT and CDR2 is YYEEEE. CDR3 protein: CASSLGTTLIGELFF. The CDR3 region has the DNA TGTGCCAGCAGCTTGGGGACAACTCTGATTGGGGAGCTGTTTTTT.

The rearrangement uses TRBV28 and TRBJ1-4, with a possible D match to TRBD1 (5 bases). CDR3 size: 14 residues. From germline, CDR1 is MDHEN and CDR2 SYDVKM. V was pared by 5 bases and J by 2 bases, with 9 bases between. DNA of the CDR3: TGTGCCAGCAGTCGGGGCAATACTAATGAAAAACTGTTTTTT. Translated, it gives CASSRGNTNEKLFF.

The CDR3 spells CAISERGGSYEQYF. The CDR3 DNA sequence: TGTGCCATCAGTGAGCGAGGGGGCTCCTACGAGCAGTACTTC. This chain connects TRBV10-3 to TRBJ2-7, with a tentative D call TRBD1 (6 bases). CDR1 and CDR2 from the germline V gene are ENHRY and SYGVKD. V lost 2 bases and J lost 0, with 8 bases in between. The CDR3 runs 14 residues.

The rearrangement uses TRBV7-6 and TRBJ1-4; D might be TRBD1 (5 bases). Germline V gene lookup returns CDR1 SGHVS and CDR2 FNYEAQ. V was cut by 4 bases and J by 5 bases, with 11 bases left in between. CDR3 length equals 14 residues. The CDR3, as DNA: TGTGCCAGCAGCTCCGACAGCGGAAATGAAAAACTGTTTTTT. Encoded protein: CASSSDSGNEKLFF. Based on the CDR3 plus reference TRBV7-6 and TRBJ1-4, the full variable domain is GAGVSQSPRYKVTKRGQDVALRCDPISGHVSLYWYRQALGQGPEFLTYFNYEAQQDKSGLPNDRFSAERPEGSISTLTIQRTEQRDSAMYRCASSSDSGNEKLFFGSGTQLSVL.

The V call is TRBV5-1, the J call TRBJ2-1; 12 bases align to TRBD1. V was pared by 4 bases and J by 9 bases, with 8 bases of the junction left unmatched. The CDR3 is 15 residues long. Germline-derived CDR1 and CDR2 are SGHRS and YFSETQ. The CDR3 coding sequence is TGCGCCAGCAGCCCGGGACAGGGGGCTATTATTGAGCAGTTCTTC. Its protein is CASSPGQGAIIEQFF.

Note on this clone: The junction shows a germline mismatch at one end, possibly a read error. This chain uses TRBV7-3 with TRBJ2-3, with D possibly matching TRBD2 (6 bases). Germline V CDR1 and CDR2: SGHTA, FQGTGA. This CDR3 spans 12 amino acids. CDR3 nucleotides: TGTGCCAGCAGCTTAACTTCGGGACTCCTAACTTTT. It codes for CASSLTSGLLTF.

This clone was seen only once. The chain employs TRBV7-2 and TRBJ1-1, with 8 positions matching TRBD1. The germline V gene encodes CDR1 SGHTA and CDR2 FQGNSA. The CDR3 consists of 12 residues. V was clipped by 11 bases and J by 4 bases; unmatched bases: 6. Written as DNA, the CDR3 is TGTGCCGGACAGGGACGGGGCACTGAAGCTTTCTTT. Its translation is CAGQGRGTEAFF.

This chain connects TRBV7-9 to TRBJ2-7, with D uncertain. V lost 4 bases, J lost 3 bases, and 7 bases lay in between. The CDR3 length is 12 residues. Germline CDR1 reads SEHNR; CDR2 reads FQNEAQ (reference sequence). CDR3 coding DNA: TGTGCCAGCAGCTCCCCAGGCTACGAGCAGTACTTC. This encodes CASSSPGYEQYF.

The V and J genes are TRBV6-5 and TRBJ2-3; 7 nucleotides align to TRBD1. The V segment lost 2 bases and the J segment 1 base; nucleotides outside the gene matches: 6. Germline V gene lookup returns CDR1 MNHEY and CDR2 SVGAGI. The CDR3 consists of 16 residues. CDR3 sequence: CASSYHTGQGTDTQYF. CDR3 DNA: TGTGCCAGCAGTTACCATACCGGACAGGGCACAGATACGCAGTATTTT.

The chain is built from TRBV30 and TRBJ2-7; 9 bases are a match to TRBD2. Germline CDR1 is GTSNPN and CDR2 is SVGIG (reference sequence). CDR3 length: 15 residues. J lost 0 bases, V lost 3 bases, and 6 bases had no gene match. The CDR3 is CAWRGGSGSSYEQYF. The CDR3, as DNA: TGTGCCTGGAGGGGGGGTAGCGGGAGCTCCTACGAGCAGTACTTC.

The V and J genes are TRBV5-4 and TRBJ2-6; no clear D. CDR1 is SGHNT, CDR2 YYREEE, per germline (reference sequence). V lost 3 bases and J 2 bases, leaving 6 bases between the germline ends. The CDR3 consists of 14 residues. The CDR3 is CASSSRTGANVLTF. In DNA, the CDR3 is TGTGCCAGCAGCTCCAGGACTGGGGCCAACGTCCTGACTTTC.

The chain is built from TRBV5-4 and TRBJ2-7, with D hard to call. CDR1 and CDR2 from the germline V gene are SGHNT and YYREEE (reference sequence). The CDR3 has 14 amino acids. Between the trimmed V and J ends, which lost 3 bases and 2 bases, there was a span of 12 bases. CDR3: CASSSGQSPYEQYF. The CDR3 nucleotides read TGTGCCAGCAGCTCTGGCCAAAGCCCCTACGAGCAGTACTTC.

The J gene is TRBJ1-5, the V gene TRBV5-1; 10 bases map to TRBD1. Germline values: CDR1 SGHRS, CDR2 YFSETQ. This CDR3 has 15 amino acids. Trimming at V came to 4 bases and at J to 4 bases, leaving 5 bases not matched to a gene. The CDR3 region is CASSIGQGDNQPQHF. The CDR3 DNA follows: TGCGCCAGCAGCATTGGACAGGGGGATAATCAGCCCCAGCATTTT.

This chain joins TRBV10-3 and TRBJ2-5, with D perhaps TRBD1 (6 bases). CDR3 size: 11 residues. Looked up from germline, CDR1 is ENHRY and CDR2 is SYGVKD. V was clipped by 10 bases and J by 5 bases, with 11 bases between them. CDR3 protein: CATSGEETQYF. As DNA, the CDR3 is TGTGCCACCTCAGGGGAGGAGACCCAGTACTTC.

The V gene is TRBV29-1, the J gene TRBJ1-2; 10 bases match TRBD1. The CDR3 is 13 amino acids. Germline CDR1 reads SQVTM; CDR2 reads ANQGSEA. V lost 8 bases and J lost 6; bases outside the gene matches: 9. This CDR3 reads CSSQRQGADGYTF. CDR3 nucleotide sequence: TGCAGCTCCCAGAGACAGGGGGCGGATGGCTACACCTTC.

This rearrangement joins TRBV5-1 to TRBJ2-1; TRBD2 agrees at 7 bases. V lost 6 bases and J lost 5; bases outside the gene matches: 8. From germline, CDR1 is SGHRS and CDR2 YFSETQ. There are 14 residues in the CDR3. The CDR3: CASTGGYFDNEQFF. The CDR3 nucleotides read TGCGCCAGCACGGGGGGATACTTTGACAATGAGCAGTTCTTC. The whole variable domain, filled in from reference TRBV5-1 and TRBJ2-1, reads KAGVTQTPRYLIKTRGQQVTLSCSPISGHRSVSWYQQTPGQGLQFLFEYFSETQRNKGNFPGRFSGRQFSNSRSEMNVSTLELGDSALYLCASTGGYFDNEQFFGPGTRLTVL.

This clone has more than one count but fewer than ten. The CDR3: CASSHTGTDVRNNQPQHF. In DNA form, the CDR3 reads TGTGCCAGCAGCCATACCGGGACAGACGTACGTAACAATCAGCCCCAGCATTTT. The chain has TRBV4-2 and TRBJ1-5; TRBD1 agrees at 7 bases. Germline CDR1 reads LGHNA; CDR2 reads YNFKEQ. The V gene end was trimmed by 3 bases and the J gene end by 3 bases; junction bases not matched to a gene: 14. This CDR3 is 18 amino acids long.